This T cell receptor (beta chain) was sequenced in a study of molecular identifiers for immune sequencing clone quantification. For the study at large: In replicates, RNA from roughly 20,000 or 100,000 naive CD8 cells was split five ways, four sequenced.

TCRdb reprocessed the PCR reads via MiXCR and lists one record per CDR3 protein. The table lists about 40,000 distinct CDR3 sequences, approximately 17% of them singletons, with roughly 7% in the top ten. This clonotype was counted at least ten times. Its antigen remains unknown. The sorting of naive CD8 T cells used the CD8+CD4-CCR7+CD45RA+ phenotype. Whole-study results and caveats: Clones with over 20 RNA copies captured over 99% of effector molecules but under 1% of naive ones. In a background of around 1 million naive cells, spiked Jurkat TCR RNA from one cell was reportedly detectable.

CDR1 is MDHEN and CDR2 is SYDVKM in the germline V gene. The CDR3 has 14 residues. Trimming took 3 bases from V and 4 from J, leaving 12 bases between them. The origin of this receptor is a human donor in good health. Some libraries in this study had Jurkat cell RNA spiked in. V usage is TRBV28 and J usage is TRBJ1-2; D is undetermined. Material for sequencing was naive CD8+ T cells from blood, with Jurkat cell RNA spiked in. Documented subset: FACS-sorted CD8+CD4-CCR7+CD45RA+ naive T cells. The CDR3 sequence: CASSFVPGFYGYTF. CDR3 nucleotide sequence: TGTGCCAGCAGTTTCGTTCCAGGCTTCTATGGCTACACCTTC.